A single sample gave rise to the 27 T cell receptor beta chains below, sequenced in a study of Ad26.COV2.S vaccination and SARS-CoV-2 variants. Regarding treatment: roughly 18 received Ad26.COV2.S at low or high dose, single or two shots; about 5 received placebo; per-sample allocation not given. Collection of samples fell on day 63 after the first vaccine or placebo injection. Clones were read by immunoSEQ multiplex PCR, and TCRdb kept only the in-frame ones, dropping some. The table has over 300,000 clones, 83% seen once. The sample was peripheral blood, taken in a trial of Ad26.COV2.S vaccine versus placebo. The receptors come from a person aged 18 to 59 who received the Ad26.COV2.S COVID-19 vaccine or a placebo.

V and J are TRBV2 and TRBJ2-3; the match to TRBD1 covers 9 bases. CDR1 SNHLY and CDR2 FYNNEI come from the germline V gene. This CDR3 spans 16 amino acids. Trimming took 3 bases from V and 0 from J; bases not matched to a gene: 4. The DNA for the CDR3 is TGTGCCAGCAGTGACCCCGGACAGGGGAGCACAGATACGCAGTATTTT. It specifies CASSDPGQGSTDTQYF.

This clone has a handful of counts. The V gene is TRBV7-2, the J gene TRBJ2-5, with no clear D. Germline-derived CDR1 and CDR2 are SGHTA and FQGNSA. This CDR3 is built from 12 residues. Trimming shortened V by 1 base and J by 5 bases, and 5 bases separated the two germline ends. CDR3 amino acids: CASSLGAETQYF. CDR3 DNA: TGTGCCAGCAGCTTAGGCGCTGAGACCCAGTACTTC.

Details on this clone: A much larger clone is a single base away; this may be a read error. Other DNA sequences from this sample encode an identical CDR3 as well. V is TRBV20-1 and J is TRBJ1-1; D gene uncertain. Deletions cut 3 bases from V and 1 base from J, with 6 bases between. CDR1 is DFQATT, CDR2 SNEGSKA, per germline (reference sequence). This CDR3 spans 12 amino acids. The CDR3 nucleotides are TGCAGTGCTAGTTCAGGGAACACTGAAGCTTTCTTT. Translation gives CSASSGNTEAFF.

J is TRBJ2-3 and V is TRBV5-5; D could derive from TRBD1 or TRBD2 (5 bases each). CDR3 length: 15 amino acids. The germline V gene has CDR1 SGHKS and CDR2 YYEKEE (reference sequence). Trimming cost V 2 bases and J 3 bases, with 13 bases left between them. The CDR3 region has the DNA TGTGCCAGCAGCTTTGGGGGAATATTAACAGATACGCAGTATTTT. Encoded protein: CASSFGGILTDTQYF.

DNA for the CDR3: TGCAGTGCTGGAATTGGTACTGAAGCTTTCTTT. It yields the protein CSAGIGTEAFF. The chain has TRBV20-1 and TRBJ1-1, with D unresolved. The V gene's germline CDR1 is DFQATT and CDR2 SNEGSKA (reference sequence). CDR3 length: 11 amino acids. V was clipped by 5 bases and J by 5 bases, with 9 bases between them.

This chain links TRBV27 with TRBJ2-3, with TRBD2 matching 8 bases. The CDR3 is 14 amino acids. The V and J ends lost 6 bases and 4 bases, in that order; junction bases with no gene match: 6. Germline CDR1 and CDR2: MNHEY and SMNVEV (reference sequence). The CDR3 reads CASRDGGGADTQYF. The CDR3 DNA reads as TGTGCCAGCAGGGACGGGGGGGGCGCAGATACGCAGTATTTT.

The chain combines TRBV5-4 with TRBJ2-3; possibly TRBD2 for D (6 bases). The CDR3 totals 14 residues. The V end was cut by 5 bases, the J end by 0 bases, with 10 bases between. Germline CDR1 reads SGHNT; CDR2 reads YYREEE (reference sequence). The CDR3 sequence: CASSGGSSTDTQYF. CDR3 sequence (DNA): TGTGCCAGCAGTGGGGGGAGTAGCACAGATACGCAGTATTTT. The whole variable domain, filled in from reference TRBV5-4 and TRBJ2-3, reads ETGVTQSPTHLIKTRGQQVTLRCSSQSGHNTVSWYQQALGQGPQFIFQYYREEENGRGNFPPRFSGLQFPNYSSELNVNALELDDSALYLCASSGGSSTDTQYFGPGTRLTVL.

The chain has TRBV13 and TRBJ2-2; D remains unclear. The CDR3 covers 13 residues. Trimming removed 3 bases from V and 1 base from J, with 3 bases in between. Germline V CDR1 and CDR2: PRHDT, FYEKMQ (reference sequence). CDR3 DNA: TGTGCCAGCAGCTTCGGGAACACCGGGGAGCTGTTTTTT. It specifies CASSFGNTGELFF. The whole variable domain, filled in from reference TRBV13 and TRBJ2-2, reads AAGVIQSPRHLIKEKRETATLKCYPIPRHDTVYWYQQGPGQDPQFLISFYEKMQSDKGSIPDRFSAQQFSDYHSELNMSSLELGDSALYFCASSFGNTGELFFGEGSRLTVL.

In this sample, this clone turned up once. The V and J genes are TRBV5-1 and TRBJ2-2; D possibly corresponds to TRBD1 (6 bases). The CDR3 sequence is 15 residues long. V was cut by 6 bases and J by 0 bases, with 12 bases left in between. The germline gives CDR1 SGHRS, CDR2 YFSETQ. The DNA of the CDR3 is TGCGCCAGCACCTGGGACACATCGAACACCGGGGAGCTGTTTTTT. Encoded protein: CASTWDTSNTGELFF.

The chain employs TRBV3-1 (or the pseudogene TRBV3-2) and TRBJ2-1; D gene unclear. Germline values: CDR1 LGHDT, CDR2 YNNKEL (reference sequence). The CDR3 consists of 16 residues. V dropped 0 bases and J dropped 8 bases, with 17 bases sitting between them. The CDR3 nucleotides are TGTGCCAGCAGCCAAGATATGACTTACCGCGCGTATGAGCAGTTCTTC. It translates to CASSQDMTYRAYEQFF.

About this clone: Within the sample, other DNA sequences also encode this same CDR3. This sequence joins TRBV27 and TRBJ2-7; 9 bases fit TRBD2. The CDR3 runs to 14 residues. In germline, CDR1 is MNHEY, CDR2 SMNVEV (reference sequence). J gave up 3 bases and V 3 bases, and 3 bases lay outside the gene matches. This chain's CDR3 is CASSLGSGGYEQYF. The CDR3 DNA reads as TGTGCCAGCAGTTTGGGTAGCGGGGGCTACGAGCAGTACTTC.

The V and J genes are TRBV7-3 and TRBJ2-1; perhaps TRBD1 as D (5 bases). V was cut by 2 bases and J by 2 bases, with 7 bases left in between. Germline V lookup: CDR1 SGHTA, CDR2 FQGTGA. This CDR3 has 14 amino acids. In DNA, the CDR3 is TGTGCCAGCAGCTTAGGACATACCTACAATGAGCAGTTCTTC. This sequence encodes CASSLGHTYNEQFF.

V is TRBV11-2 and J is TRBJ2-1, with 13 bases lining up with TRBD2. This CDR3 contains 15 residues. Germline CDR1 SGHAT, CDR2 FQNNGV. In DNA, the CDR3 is TGTGCAGTAAGCCCTACTAGCGGGAGGGGGAATGAGCAGTTCTTC. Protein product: CAVSPTSGRGNEQFF.

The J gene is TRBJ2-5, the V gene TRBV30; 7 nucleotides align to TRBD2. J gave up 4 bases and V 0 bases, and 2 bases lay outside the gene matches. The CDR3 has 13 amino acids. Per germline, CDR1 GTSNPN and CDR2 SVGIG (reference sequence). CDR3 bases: TGTGCCTGGAGTGTTTTAGCGGGAGAGACCCAGTACTTC. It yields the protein CAWSVLAGETQYF.

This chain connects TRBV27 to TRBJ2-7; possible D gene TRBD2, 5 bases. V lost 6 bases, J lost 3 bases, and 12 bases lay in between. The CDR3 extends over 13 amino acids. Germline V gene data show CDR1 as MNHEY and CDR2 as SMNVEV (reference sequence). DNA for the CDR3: TGTGCCAGCAGGGAGTTGAGGGACTACGAGCAGTACTTC. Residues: CASRELRDYEQYF.

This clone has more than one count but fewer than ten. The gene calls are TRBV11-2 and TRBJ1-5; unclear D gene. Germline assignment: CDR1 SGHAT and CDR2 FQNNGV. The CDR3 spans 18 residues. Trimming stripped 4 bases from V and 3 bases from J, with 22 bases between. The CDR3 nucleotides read TGTGCCAGCAGCTCCCTGTTCGATATCAGCTCGGCCAATCAGCCCCAGCATTTT. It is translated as CASSSLFDISSANQPQHF.

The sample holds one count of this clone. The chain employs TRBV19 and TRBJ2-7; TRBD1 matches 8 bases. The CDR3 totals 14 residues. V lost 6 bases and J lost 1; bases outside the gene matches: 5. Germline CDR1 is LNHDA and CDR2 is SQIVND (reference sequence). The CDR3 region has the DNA TGTGCCAGTAGGATGGACAGGGTATCCTACGAGCAGTACTTC. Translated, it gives CASRMDRVSYEQYF.

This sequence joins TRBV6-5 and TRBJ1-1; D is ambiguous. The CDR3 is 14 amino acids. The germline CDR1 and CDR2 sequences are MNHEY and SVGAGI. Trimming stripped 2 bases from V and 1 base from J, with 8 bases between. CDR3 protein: CASSYRPENTEAFF. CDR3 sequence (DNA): TGTGCCAGCAGTTACCGCCCCGAGAACACTGAAGCTTTCTTT.

The CDR3: CASKRNSYEQYF. The CDR3 DNA reads as TGTGCCAGCAAACGTAACTCCTACGAGCAGTACTTC. This chain joins TRBV6-5 and TRBJ2-7, with no clear D. The CDR3 consists of 12 residues. Germline lookup yields CDR1 MNHEY and CDR2 SVGAGI. V lost 7 bases and J 0 bases, leaving 7 bases between the germline ends.

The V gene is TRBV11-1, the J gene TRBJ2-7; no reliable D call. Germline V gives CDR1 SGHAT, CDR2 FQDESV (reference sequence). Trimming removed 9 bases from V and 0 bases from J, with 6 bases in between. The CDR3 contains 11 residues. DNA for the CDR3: TGTGCCAGGAGAAGCTCCTACGAGCAGTACTTC. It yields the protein CARRSSYEQYF.

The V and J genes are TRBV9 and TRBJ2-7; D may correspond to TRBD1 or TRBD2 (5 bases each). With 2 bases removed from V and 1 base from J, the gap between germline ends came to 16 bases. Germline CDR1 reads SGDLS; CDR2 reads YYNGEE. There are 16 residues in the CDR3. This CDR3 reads CASSVSVGVGSYEQYF. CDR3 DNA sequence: TGTGCCAGCAGCGTTTCCGTGGGGGTTGGTTCCTACGAGCAGTACTTC. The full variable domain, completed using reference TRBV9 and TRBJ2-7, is DSGVTQTPKHLITATGQRVTLRCSPRSGDLSVYWYQQSLDQGLQFLIQYYNGEERAKGNILERFSAQQFPDLHSELNLSSLELGDSALYFCASSVSVGVGSYEQYFGPGTRLTVT.

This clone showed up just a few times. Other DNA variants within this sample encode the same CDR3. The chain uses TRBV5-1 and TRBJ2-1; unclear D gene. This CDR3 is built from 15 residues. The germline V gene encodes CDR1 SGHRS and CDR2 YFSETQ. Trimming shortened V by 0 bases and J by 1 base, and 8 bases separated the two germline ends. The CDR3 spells CASSLERFSYNEQFF. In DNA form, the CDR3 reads TGCGCCAGCAGCTTGGAAAGGTTTTCCTACAATGAGCAGTTCTTC.

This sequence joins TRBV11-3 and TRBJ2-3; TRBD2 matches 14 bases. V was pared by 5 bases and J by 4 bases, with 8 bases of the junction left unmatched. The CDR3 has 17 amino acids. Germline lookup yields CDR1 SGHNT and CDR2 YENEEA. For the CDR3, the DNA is TGTGCCAGCAGCCCATTCGGGACTAGCGGGAGACCAGATACGCAGTATTTT. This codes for CASSPFGTSGRPDTQYF.

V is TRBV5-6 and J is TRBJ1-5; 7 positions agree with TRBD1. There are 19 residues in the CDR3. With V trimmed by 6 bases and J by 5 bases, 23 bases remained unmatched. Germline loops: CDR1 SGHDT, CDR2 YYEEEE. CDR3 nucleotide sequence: TGTGCCAGCATCCAGATCGGACAGGTTAGCGTTTGGTTTGATCAGCCCCAGCATTTT. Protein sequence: CASIQIGQVSVWFDQPQHF.

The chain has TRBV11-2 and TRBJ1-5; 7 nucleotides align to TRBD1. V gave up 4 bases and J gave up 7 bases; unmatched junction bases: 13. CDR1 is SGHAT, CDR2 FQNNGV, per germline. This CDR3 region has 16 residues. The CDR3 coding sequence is TGTGCCAGCAGCTCCCACAGGGGCCCCCTCGGGCAGCCCCAGCATTTT. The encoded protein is CASSSHRGPLGQPQHF.

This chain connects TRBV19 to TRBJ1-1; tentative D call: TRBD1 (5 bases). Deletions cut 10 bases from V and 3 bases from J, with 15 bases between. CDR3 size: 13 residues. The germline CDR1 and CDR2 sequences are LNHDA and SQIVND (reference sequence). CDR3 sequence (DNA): TGTGCCACGCGCTATGGGGGGTACACTGAAGCTTTCTTT. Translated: CATRYGGYTEAFF.

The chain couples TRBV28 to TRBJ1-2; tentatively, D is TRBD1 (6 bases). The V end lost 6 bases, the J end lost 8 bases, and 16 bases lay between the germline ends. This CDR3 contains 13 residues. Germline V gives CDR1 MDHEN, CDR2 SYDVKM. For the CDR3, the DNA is TGTGCCAGCAGGGCCACAGGGATGGAAGGCTACACCTTC. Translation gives CASRATGMEGYTF.